A selection of T cell receptor beta chains follows, all from one sample in a study of CD8 T cells in ankylosing spondylitis. Each CDR3 protein is one row after TCRdb ran MiXCR on the 5' RACE reads. The repertoire consists of roughly 180,000 distinct CDR3 sequences, with just over 9.5% occurring once and the leading ten covering roughly 15%. The source material was blood, either unsorted or a sorted T cell fraction (not recorded which). The source is a female donor with ankylosing spondylitis or in good health (not recorded which). Both conserved end residues are part of each CDR3. The D gene is left open where the match is weak. Expanded clones get a size class; other rows say once, few or many, or leave the size out.

size,J,D,V,DNA,CDR3
few,TRBJ2-2,TRBD2,TRBV12-3/TRBV12-4,TGTGCCAGCAGGGCCGGGACTAGCGGGATTTCCGGGGAGCTGTTTTTT,CASRAGTSGISGELFF
NA,TRBJ2-2,TRBD1,TRBV28,TGTGCCAGCTATGGGACAGGGGTAACGAACACCGGGGAGCTGTTTTTT,CASYGTGVTNTGELFF
many,TRBJ1-5,TRBD1,TRBV24-1,TGTGCCACCGGTCACAGGGGGAGCAATCAGCCCCAGCATTTT,CATGHRGSNQPQHF
NA,TRBJ2-1,NA,TRBV6-2/TRBV6-3,TGTGCCAGCAGTTACTCGAGGGAGTTTTCCTACAATGAGCAGTTCTTC,CASSYSREFSYNEQFF
NA,TRBJ1-1,NA,TRBV27,TGTGCCAGCAGTGGTTTATTTGGACTTAACACTGAAGCTTTCTTT,CASSGLFGLNTEAFF
NA,TRBJ2-2,NA,TRBV5-1,TGCGCCAGCAGCCTCATACAGTCCACCGGGGAGTTGTTTTTT,CASSLIQSTGELFF
NA,TRBJ2-1,NA,TRBV4-2,TGTGCCAGCAGCCAAGATCACGTTAGTGAGCAGTTCTTC,CASSQDHVSEQFF
few,TRBJ2-2,NA,TRBV6-5,TGTGCCAGCAGTTACTTTCAGGCGAACACCGGGGAGCTGTTTTTT,CASSYFQANTGELFF
NA,TRBJ2-3,TRBD2,TRBV6-4,TGTACCAGCAGACACCCCGGACTAGCGGAGCTGGGGGACACAGATACGCAGTATTTT,CTSRHPGLAELGDTDTQYF
few,TRBJ1-5,NA,TRBV6-5,TGTGCCAGCAGTTCCATCGTCGGGGCGGATCAGCCCCAGCATTTT,CASSSIVGADQPQHF
NA,TRBJ1-2,NA,TRBV7-9,TGTGCCAGCAGCGTAGGGGTGGGGAACTATGGCTACACCTTC,CASSVGVGNYGYTF
few,TRBJ2-2,NA,TRBV4-3,TGCGCCAGCAGCCAAGATTGGGGTAGGACCGGGGAGCTGTTTTTT,CASSQDWGRTGELFF
many,TRBJ2-1,NA,TRBV11-2,TGTGCCAGCAGCTCCACACAGGGCGAGCAGTTCTTC,CASSSTQGEQFF
few,TRBJ2-1,NA,TRBV9,TGTGCCAGCAGCGTAGGGCAGGGTATCCACAATGAGCAGTTCTTC,CASSVGQGIHNEQFF
many,TRBJ2-1,NA,TRBV7-2,TGTGCCAGCAGCTCAGCGTTCTTC,CASSSAFF
many,TRBJ1-1,TRBD1,TRBV29-1,TGCAGTGGACAGGCGGGCACTGAAGCTTTCTTT,CSGQAGTEAFF
NA,TRBJ1-1,NA,TRBV30,TGTGCCTGGAGTAGGGATGGTAACACTGAAGCTTTCTTT,CAWSRDGNTEAFF
few,TRBJ2-7,NA,TRBV7-4,TGTGCCAGCAGCTTAGAGTTAGCGGCTACATCCTACGAGCAGTACTTC,CASSLELAATSYEQYF
few,TRBJ1-1,NA,TRBV30,TGTGCCTGGAGTCTCATGAACACTGAAGCTTTCTTT,CAWSLMNTEAFF
NA,TRBJ1-5,NA,TRBV10-3,TGTGCCATCAGTGAGTCTGGTGGGGGTGCGGTGGGAAATCAGCCCCAGCATTTT,CAISESGGGAVGNQPQHF
NA,TRBJ2-1,TRBD2,TRBV5-4,TGTGCCAGCAGCGTACGGACTAGGAAGAATGAGCAGTTCTTC,CASSVRTRKNEQFF
few,TRBJ2-1,NA,TRBV6-1,TGTGCCAGCGGTGGTAGCGGTCTCTACAATGAGCAGTTCTTC,CASGGSGLYNEQFF
few,TRBJ1-2,NA,TRBV28,TGTGCCAGCAGTACCCGGGCCGGGCGGTACGCTGGCTACACCTTC,CASSTRAGRYAGYTF
NA,TRBJ2-3,TRBD2,TRBV28,TGTGCCAGCAGTTTTTCGGGGGGGGCAGGAACAGATACGCAGTATTTT,CASSFSGGAGTDTQYF
NA,TRBJ2-1,TRBD2,TRBV11-3,TGTGCCAGCTCTAGCGGGAGGGCCCGTTATGACAATGAGCTGTTCTTC,CASSSGRARYDNELFF
NA,TRBJ2-1,NA,TRBV24-1,TGTGCCACCAGTGATGACACCAATGAGCAGTTCTTC,CATSDDTNEQFF
few,TRBJ2-7,TRBD1,TRBV2,TGTGCCAGCAGCGACGGACAGGGAAGGATTGAACAGTACTTC,CASSDGQGRIEQYF
NA,TRBJ2-1,TRBD2,TRBV25-1,TGTGCCAGCAGTGAACGGGAGGGGGCCTACAATGAGCAGTTCTTC,CASSEREGAYNEQFF
few,TRBJ1-1,NA,TRBV9,TGTGCCAGCAGCCCAACAGTTCCGGAGTTT,CASSPTVPEF
many,TRBJ1-2,NA,TRBV24-1,TGTGCCACCAGTGCGACCGACAGTTTTAACTATGGCTACACCTTC,CATSATDSFNYGYTF
many,TRBJ1-6,NA,TRBV6-5,TGTGCCAGCAGTTTACGGGAAAATTCACCCCTCCACTTT,CASSLRENSPLHF
NA,TRBJ1-5,NA,TRBV28,TGTGCCAGCAGCTCCCAGGGATATCAGCCCCAGCATTTT,CASSSQGYQPQHF
NA,TRBJ2-1,NA,TRBV7-8,TGTGCCAGCAGCTCCCGCCCGAGCTCCTACAATGAGCAGTTCTTC,CASSSRPSSYNEQFF
many,TRBJ2-4,NA,TRBV28,TGTGCCAGCAGTTTCGCCGGGCTCGGAAACATTCAGTACTTC,CASSFAGLGNIQYF
few,TRBJ2-2,TRBD2,TRBV7-6,TGTGCCAGCAGCTTAAAAGTGACTAGCGCCAGTAGCCGCGCGAACACCGGGGAGCTGTTTTTT,CASSLKVTSASSRANTGELFF
NA,TRBJ2-2,NA,TRBV5-8,TGTGCCAGCAGCCTACTTCCGAACACCGGGGAGCTGTTTTTT,CASSLLPNTGELFF
few,TRBJ2-1,NA,TRBV4-2,TGTGCCAGCAGCCAAGATCCAAATGAGCAGTTCTTC,CASSQDPNEQFF
many,TRBJ1-2,NA,TRBV10-3,TGTGCCATCAGTGACCCGGGGCCTTATGGCTACACCTTC,CAISDPGPYGYTF
few,TRBJ2-3,NA,TRBV28,TGTGCCAGCAGTTTCTATGTCGGTAGCACAGATACGCAGTATTTT,CASSFYVGSTDTQYF
NA,TRBJ1-4,NA,TRBV2,TGTGCCAGCAGAAATAGCCAGACACGCCAGGCTGGACTGTTTTTT,CASRNSQTRQAGLFF
many,TRBJ1-1,NA,TRBV3-1,TGTGCCAGCAGCCAAGATTTCCAGGCGCTCCCCACTGAAGCTTTCTTT,CASSQDFQALPTEAFF
few,TRBJ2-7,TRBD1,TRBV9,TGTGCCAGCAGCGTCGGACAGGGTGGGTACGAGCAGTACTTC,CASSVGQGGYEQYF
NA,TRBJ2-7,NA,TRBV27,TGTGCCAGCAGTTTATATGGAGAGCAGTACTTC,CASSLYGEQYF
few,TRBJ2-1,NA,TRBV11-2,TGTGCCAGCAGCTGGGGAAGTTACCACAATGAGCAGTTCTTC,CASSWGSYHNEQFF
many,TRBJ1-5,NA,TRBV4-3,TGCGCCAGCAGCCAAGATGGAGGGATCAATCAGCCCCAGCATTTT,CASSQDGGINQPQHF
NA,TRBJ2-2,TRBD1,TRBV7-9,TGTGCCAGCAGCTTAGCCGGACAGGGGAGGACCGGGGAGCTGTTTTTT,CASSLAGQGRTGELFF